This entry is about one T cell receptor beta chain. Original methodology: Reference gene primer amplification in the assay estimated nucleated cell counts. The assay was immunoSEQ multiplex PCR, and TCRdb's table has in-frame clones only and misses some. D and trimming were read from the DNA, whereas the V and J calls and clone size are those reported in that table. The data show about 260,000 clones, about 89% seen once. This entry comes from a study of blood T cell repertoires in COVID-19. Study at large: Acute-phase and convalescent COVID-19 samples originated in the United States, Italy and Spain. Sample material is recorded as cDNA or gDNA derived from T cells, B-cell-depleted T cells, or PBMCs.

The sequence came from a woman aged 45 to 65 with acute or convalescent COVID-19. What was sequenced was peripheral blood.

In nucleotides, the CDR3 is TGCGCCAGCAGCTTTGTCCTGAGCACAGATACGCAGTATTTT. Translated, it gives CASSFVLSTDTQYF. The rearrangement uses TRBV5-1 and TRBJ2-3; D is uncertain. Trimming cost V 2 bases and J 0 bases, with 7 bases left between them. Germline V gene lookup returns CDR1 SGHRS and CDR2 YFSETQ. The CDR3 runs 14 residues.